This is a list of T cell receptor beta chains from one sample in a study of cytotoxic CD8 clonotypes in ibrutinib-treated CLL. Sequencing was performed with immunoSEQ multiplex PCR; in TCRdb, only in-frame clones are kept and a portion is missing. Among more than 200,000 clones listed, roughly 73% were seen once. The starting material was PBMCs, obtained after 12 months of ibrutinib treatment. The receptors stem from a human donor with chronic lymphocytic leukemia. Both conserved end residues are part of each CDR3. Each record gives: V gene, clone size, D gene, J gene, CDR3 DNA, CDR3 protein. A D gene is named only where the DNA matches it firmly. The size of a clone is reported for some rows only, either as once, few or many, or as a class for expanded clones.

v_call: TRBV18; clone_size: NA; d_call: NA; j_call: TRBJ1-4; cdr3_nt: TGTGCCAGCTCACACGACAGAATCAATGAAAAACTGTTTTTT; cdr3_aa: CASSHDRINEKLFF
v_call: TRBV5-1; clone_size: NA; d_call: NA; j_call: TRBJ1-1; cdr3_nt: TGCGCCAGCAGTCCCTTTTTGGACGGTGAAGCTTTCTTT; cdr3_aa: CASSPFLDGEAFF
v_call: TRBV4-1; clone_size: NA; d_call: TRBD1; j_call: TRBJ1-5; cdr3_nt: TGCGCCAGCAGCCAGTCGGGACAGGGCGAGCCCCAGCATTTT; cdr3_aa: CASSQSGQGEPQHF
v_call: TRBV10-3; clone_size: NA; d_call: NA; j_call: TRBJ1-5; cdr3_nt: TGTGCCATCAGTGAGTTGGGGGCAAGCAATCAGCCCCAGCATTTT; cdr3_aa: CAISELGASNQPQHF
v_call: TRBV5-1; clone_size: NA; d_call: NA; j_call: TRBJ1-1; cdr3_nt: TGCGCCAGCAGCTTGGCTCCGACGGGTGAAGCTTTCTTT; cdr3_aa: CASSLAPTGEAFF
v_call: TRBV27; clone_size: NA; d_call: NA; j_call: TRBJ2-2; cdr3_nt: TGTGCCAGCAGTTTCAACACCGGGGAGCTGTTTTTT; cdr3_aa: CASSFNTGELFF
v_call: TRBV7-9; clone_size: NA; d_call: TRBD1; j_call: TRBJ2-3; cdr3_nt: TGTGCCAGCGTTCCCCCAAACAGGGGCCCCACAGATACGCAGTATTTT; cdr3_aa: CASVPPNRGPTDTQYF
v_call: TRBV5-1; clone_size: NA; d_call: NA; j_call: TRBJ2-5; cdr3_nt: TGCGCCAGCAGCATCCGGACAGCCCAAGAGACCCAGTACTTC; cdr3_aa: CASSIRTAQETQYF
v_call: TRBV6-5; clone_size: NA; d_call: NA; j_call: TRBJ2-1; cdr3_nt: TGTGCCAGCAGTCGACAGAACAATGAGCAGTTCTTC; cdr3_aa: CASSRQNNEQFF
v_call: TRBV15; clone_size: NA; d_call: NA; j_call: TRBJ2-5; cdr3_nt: TGTGCCACCAGCAGAGAACGGGAGCAGTACTTC; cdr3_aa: CATSREREQYF
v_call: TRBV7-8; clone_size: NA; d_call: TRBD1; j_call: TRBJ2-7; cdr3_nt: TGTGCCAGCAGCCACACCCGGACAGGCGGCTACGAGCAGTACTTC; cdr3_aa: CASSHTRTGGYEQYF
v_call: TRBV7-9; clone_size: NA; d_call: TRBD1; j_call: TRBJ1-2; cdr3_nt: TGTGCCAGCAGCCCGGGACAGGACTATGGCTACACCTTC; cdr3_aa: CASSPGQDYGYTF
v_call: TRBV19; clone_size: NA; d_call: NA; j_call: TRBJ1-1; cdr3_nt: TGTGCCAGTAGTATACAGGGGAGAGGGACTGAAGCTTTCTTT; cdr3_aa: CASSIQGRGTEAFF
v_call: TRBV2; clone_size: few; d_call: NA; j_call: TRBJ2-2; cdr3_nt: TGTGCCAGCAGGGCGGGTCAGAACACCGGGGAGCTGTTTTTT; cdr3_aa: CASRAGQNTGELFF
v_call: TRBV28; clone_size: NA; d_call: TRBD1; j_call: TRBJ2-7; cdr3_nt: TGTGCCAGCAGCTCCCCGGGACAGGGGGGGAACGAGCAGTACTTC; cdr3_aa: CASSSPGQGGNEQYF
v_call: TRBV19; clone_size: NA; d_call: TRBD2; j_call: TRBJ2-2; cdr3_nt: TGTGCCAGTAGCGGGACTAGCGGGAGTCTTACCGGGGAGCTGTTTTTT; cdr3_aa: CASSGTSGSLTGELFF
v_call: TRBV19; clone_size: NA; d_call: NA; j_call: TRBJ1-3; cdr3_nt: TGTGCCAGTAGTCCCAGGGTAGGCGGAAACACCATATATTTT; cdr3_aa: CASSPRVGGNTIYF
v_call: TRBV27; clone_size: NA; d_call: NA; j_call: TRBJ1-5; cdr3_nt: TGTGCCAGCAGTTTAAATCCCAACCAGCCCCAGCATTTT; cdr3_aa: CASSLNPNQPQHF
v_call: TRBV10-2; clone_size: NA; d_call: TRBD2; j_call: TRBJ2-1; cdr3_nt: TGCGCCAGCAGTGAAGCGGGACTAGCGGGATCTGAGCAGTTCTTC; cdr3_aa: CASSEAGLAGSEQFF
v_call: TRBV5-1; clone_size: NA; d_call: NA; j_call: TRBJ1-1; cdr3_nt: TGCGCCAGCAGCTCTGAGGTTGAAGCTTTCTTT; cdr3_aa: CASSSEVEAFF
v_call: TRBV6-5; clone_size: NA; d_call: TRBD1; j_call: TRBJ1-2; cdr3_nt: TGTGCCAGCAGAGGACAGGGTCATCGCGGCTACACCTTC; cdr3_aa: CASRGQGHRGYTF
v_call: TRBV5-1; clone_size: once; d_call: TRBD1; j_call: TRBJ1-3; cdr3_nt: TGCGCCAGCAGCTATGACAGGGGATTGGGCTCTGGAAACACCATATATTTT; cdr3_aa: CASSYDRGLGSGNTIYF
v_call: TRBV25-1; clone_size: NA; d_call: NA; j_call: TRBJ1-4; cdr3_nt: TGTGCCAGCAGGCCCTCCGGGACCCTCATTAATGAAAAACTGTTTTTT; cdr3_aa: CASRPSGTLINEKLFF
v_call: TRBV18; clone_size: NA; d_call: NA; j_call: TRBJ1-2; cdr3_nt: TGTGCCAGCTCACCAGAACAGATTAACTATGGCTACACCTTC; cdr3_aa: CASSPEQINYGYTF
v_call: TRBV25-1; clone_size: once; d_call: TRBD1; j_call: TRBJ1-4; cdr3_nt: TGTGCCAGCAGTGCATCGCCGGGACAGGGTGAAAAACTGTTTTTT; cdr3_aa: CASSASPGQGEKLFF
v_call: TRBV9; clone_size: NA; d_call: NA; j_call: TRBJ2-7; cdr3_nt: TGTGCCAGCAGCGCCAGTCTCCTCAGCGAGCAGTACTTC; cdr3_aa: CASSASLLSEQYF
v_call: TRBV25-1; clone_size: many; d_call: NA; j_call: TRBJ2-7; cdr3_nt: TGTGCCAGCAGTGAATCGCTGGGGGAGCAGTACTTC; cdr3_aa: CASSESLGEQYF
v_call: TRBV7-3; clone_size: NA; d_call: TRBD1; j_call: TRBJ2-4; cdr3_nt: TGTGCCAGCAGCAATAACAGGGGAAACATTCAGTACTTC; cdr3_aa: CASSNNRGNIQYF
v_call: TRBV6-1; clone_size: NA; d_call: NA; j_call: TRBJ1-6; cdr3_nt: TGTGCCAGCAGGCCGGGGAATTGGTATAATTCACCCCTCCACTTT; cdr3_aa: CASRPGNWYNSPLHF
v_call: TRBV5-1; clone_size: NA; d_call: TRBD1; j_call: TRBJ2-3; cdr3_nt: TGCGCCAGCAGCGGACAGGGGGCAGATACGCAGTATTTT; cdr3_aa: CASSGQGADTQYF
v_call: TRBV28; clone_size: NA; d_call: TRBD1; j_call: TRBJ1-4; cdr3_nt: TGTGCCAGCAGTCTTCTCGGGACAGGGGAAGAAAAACTGTTTTTT; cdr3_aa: CASSLLGTGEEKLFF
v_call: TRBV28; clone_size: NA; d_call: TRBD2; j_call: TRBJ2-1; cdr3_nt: TGTGCCAGCAGTTTGGGGCTAGCGGGAGGTGAGCAGTTCTTC; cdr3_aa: CASSLGLAGGEQFF
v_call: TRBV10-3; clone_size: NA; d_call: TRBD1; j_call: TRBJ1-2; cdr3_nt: TGTGCCATCAGCATACAGGGGAACTATGGCTACACCTTC; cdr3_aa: CAISIQGNYGYTF
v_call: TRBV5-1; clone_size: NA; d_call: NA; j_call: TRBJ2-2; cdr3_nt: TGCGCCAGCAGCTGGACTCTAGTAGGGAACACCGGGGAGCTGTTTTTT; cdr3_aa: CASSWTLVGNTGELFF
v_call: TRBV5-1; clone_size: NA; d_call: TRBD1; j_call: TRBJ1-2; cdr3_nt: TGCGCCAGCAGCTTGGGACAGGGGGCAGCCCTCTATGGCTACACCTTC; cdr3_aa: CASSLGQGAALYGYTF
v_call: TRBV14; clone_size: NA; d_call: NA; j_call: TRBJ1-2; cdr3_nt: TGTGCCAGCAGCCAAGGTGTCAACTATGGCTACACCTTC; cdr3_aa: CASSQGVNYGYTF
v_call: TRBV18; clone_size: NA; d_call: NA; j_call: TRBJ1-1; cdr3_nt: TGTGCCAGCTCACCCTCAGAGAACACTGAAGCTTTCTTT; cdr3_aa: CASSPSENTEAFF
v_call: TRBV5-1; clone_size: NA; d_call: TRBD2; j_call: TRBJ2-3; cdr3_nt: TGCGCCAGCAGCTTGGCCGCAACTAGCGGGGGGTCTGATACGCAGTATTTT; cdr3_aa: CASSLAATSGGSDTQYF
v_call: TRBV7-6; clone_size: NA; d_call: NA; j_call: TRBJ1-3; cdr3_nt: TGTGCCAGCAGCTTAGCGGCGGGGGGCGAAAACACCATATATTTT; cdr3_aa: CASSLAAGGENTIYF
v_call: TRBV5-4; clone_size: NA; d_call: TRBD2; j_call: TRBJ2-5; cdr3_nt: TGTGCCAGCAGCTTGGCCTGGGGTACTAGCGGGGGGACAACGTACTTC; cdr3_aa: CASSLAWGTSGGTTYF
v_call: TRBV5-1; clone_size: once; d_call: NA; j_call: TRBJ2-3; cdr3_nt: TGCGCCAGCAGCCCACAGGCCCTGGCGGGGGATACGCAGTATTTT; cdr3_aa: CASSPQALAGDTQYF
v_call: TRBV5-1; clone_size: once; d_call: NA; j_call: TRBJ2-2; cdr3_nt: TGCGCCAGCAGCAACGGACAGTCGAACACCGGGGAGCTGTTTTTT; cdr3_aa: CASSNGQSNTGELFF
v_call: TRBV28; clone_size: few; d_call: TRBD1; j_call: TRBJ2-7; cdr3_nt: TGTGCCAGCAAGTTCGGGACAGTCTCCTACGAGCAGTACTTC; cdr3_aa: CASKFGTVSYEQYF
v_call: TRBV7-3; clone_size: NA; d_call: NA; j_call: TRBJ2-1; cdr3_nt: TGTGCCAGCAGCTTAACCTCTGGACCCTACAATGAGCAGTTCTTC; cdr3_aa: CASSLTSGPYNEQFF